This T cell receptor beta chain is drawn from a study of post-analysis software for immune sequencing data. The wider study: The courses of disease that were included comprised relapsing-remitting, secondary progressive and progressive-relapsing multiple sclerosis.

Trimming took 6 bases from V and 5 from J; bases not matched to a gene: 8. CDR3 size: 15 residues. Whole-study results and caveats: With TRBV5-6, TRBV5-1 and TRBV20-1 included, a handful of TRBV segments were more frequent in patients than in controls. People with multiple sclerosis had a significantly lower normalized Chao1 diversity than controls did.

Notes on this clonotype: The antigen is not known.

cDNA libraries of TCR beta carried unique molecular identifiers. Each sample of about 0.9 to 10 million input T cells yielded around 500,000 cDNA molecules, so each molecule approximated one T cell. TCRdb used MiXCR to reprocess the PCR reads, holding one entry per CDR3 protein. Seen here are about 380,000 distinct CDR3 sequences, less than 35% observed once, and the top ten hold 13%. The TCR sequence derives from a girl aged 10-17 years with multiple sclerosis. The material sequenced was blood. The V call is TRBV12-3 or TRBV12-4, the J call TRBJ1-5, with 9 positions matching TRBD1. The CDR3 sequence: CASRQGDRVDQPQHF. Written as DNA, the CDR3 is TGTGCCAGCAGACAGGGGGACAGGGTTGATCAGCCCCAGCATTTT.